These T cell receptor beta chains were read from a single sample in a study of T cell repertoires in ileal Crohn's disease. Method: immunoSEQ multiplex PCR; TCRdb's copy keeps in-frame clones and lacks some. This sample has about 18,000 clones, with about 78% found just once. Sequenced: ileal tissue. These receptors were taken from an adult with Crohn's disease. Each CDR3 is given with its conserved first and last residue. Each record gives: J gene, D gene, clone size, V gene, CDR3 DNA, CDR3 protein. A D gene is named only where the DNA matches it firmly. Rows give clone size only sometimes, using once, few, many, or a class for an expanded clone.

>TRBJ2-5|TRBD1|-|TRBV6-1
TGTGCCAGCAGTCAAACGACAGGGGTAGGGGAGACCCAGTACTTC
CASSQTTGVGETQYF
>TRBJ2-7|-|-|TRBV4-1
TGCGCCAGCAGCCAAGGGGGTAGCTCCTACGAGCAGTACTTC
CASSQGGSSYEQYF
>TRBJ2-7|-|once|TRBV2
TGTGCCAGCACCATCCAGGGCCCGAGCTCCTACGAGCAGTACTTC
CASTIQGPSSYEQYF
>TRBJ2-2|-|few|TRBV6-5
TGTGCCAGCCGGGACGCCGGGGAGCTGTTTTTT
CASRDAGELFF
>TRBJ2-5|TRBD2|-|TRBV6-1
TGTGCCAGCAGCCCTAGCGGGGGGGCCAGGGAGACCCAGTACTTC
CASSPSGGARETQYF
>TRBJ2-3|-|-|TRBV18
TGTGCCAGCTCACCACCATCACAGACCCGCGCAGATACGCAGTATTTT
CASSPPSQTRADTQYF
>TRBJ2-6|TRBD1|-|TRBV28
TGTGCCAGCAGAACAGGGGTTACTGGGGCCAACGTCCTGACTTTC
CASRTGVTGANVLTF
>TRBJ2-5|TRBD2|few|TRBV6-1
TGTGCCAGCAGTGATAGTAGCGGGCTATGGGGCAACCAGTACTTC
CASSDSSGLWGNQYF
>TRBJ1-3|-|-|TRBV10-1
TGCGCCAGCAGTCGGGGTGAGGCTGGAAACACCATATATTTT
CASSRGEAGNTIYF
>TRBJ2-3|TRBD2|once|TRBV9
TGTGCCAGCAGCGTAGCTGGAGCTAGCGGGACTCAGGATACGCAGTATTTT
CASSVAGASGTQDTQYF
>TRBJ2-7|-|-|TRBV7-2
TGTGCCAGCAGCCTTAATCCAGGGATAGGTTTTGACGAGCAGTACTTC
CASSLNPGIGFDEQYF
>TRBJ2-1|TRBD2|-|TRBV7-3
TGTGCCACCAGTGAGCTAGCGGGAGGCCACGAGTTCTTC
CATSELAGGHEFF
>TRBJ2-1|-|-|TRBV27
TGTGCCAGCAGTTTTGGGGGGGGCGGGAATGAGCAGTTCTTC
CASSFGGGGNEQFF
>TRBJ2-1|TRBD2|-|TRBV5-1
TGCGCCAGCAGCTTGGGGACGCGGGAGGGCTTATATGAGCAGTTCTTC
CASSLGTREGLYEQFF
>TRBJ1-5|TRBD1|-|TRBV5-6
TGTGCCAGCAGTACAGGGGGAGTGGGACAGCCCCAGCATTTT
CASSTGGVGQPQHF
>TRBJ2-7|TRBD1|-|TRBV5-1
TGCGCCAGCAGCTTGGAGCCCCAGGGACAGGGCTACGAGCAGTACTTC
CASSLEPQGQGYEQYF
>TRBJ2-3|TRBD2|-|TRBV6-5
TGTGCCAGCAGTTACACCACTAGCGGGAGTACAGATACGCAGTATTTT
CASSYTTSGSTDTQYF
>TRBJ1-1|-|-|TRBV6-5
TGTGCCAGCAGTTACCTCGCGGGGAACACTGAAGCTTTCTTT
CASSYLAGNTEAFF
>TRBJ2-7|-|-|TRBV2
TGTGCCAGCACGACAGGTCCCTCCTACGAGCAGTACTTC
CASTTGPSYEQYF
>TRBJ1-1|-|-|TRBV18
TGTGCCAGCTCACCGGGTACAGCCCGAGGGACCACTGAAGCTTTCTTT
CASSPGTARGTTEAFF
>TRBJ2-7|-|-|TRBV27
TGTGCCAGCAGTATGCAACGAAACTACGAGCAGTACTTC
CASSMQRNYEQYF
>TRBJ1-1|-|-|TRBV7-9
TGTGCCAGCATCGACGCCAGGGCTGAAGCTTTCTTT
CASIDARAEAFF
>TRBJ2-4|-|-|TRBV29-1
TGCAGCGTTGAGCGCCCTCGGGGGCCAAAAAACATTCAGTACTTC
CSVERPRGPKNIQYF
>TRBJ2-7|TRBD2|few|TRBV28
TGTGCCAGCAGTTCCCAGAGCGGGAGCGAGCGGGAGCAGTACTTC
CASSSQSGSEREQYF
>TRBJ2-3|TRBD1|few|TRBV28
TGTGCCAGCAGCCCTGGTGGTCCGGGACAGGGAGGGTACACAGATACGCAGTATTTT
CASSPGGPGQGGYTDTQYF
>TRBJ2-7|TRBD1|few|TRBV29-1
TGCAGCGTCCCCAGGACAGGGGGCCGCAGCGACGAGCAGTACTTC
CSVPRTGGRSDEQYF
>TRBJ1-1|TRBD1|-|TRBV25-1
TGTGCCAGCAGTGATGACCAGGGGGGCACTGAAGCTTTCTTT
CASSDDQGGTEAFF